The next 19 T cell receptor beta chains were all read from a single sample in a study of blood T cells in healthy people across ages. With a J-beta primer mix and a sample-barcoded 5' primer, a second PCR ran about 7 to 11 cycles. Via MiXCR, TCRdb re-called the 5' RACE reads, giving one row per CDR3 protein. In the table there are 1.5 million to 2 million distinct CDR3 sequences, under 30% of which are singletons. Specimen: blood. The receptor set was obtained from a woman in her thirties in good health.

V and J are TRBV10-3 and TRBJ2-3, with 14 bases fitting TRBD2. Germline V lookup: CDR1 ENHRY, CDR2 SYGVKD. CDR3 length: 14 residues. V dropped 9 bases and J dropped 3; count of bases not matched to a gene: 2. DNA for the CDR3: TGTGCCATTGGACTAGCGGGAGGAACAGATACGCAGTATTTT. As protein: CAIGLAGGTDTQYF.

The chain employs TRBV12-3 or TRBV12-4 and TRBJ2-1; the match to TRBD2 covers 15 bases. V lost 3 bases, J lost 10 bases, and 1 base stayed unmatched. The CDR3 loop spans 14 amino acids. CDR3 DNA: TGTGCCAGCAGTTTTGGACTAGCGGGGGGGGAGCAGTTCTTC. The encoded protein is CASSFGLAGGEQFF.

The V gene is TRBV6-6, the J gene TRBJ2-5; TRBD1 matches 8 bases. The J call is uncertain, as TRBJ2-7 better fits the DNA end. The germline V gene encodes CDR1 MNHNY and CDR2 SVGAGI (reference sequence). The CDR3 is 14 residues long. CDR3 nucleotides: TGTGCCAGCAGACAGCCAGGGGGCAGGAACGAGCAGTACTTC. It translates to CASRQPGGRNEQYF.

This clonotype has a count of ten or more. This chain links TRBV10-3 with TRBJ2-5; weak D call: TRBD1 (6 bases). The germline V and J ends were trimmed by 5 bases and 0 bases, with 13 bases remaining between them. Germline-derived CDR1 and CDR2 are ENHRY and SYGVKD. This CDR3 comprises 15 residues. The CDR3 DNA sequence: TGTGCCATCAGTTCACAGGGAAGTAACCAAGAGACCCAGTACTTC. Amino acids: CAISSQGSNQETQYF.

The V call is TRBV5-5, the J call TRBJ1-2; D is perhaps TRBD1 (5 bases). V was cut by 0 bases and J by 0 bases, with 15 bases left in between. The germline gives CDR1 SGHKS, CDR2 YYEKEE (reference sequence). The CDR3 is made up of 17 amino acids. CDR3 bases: TGTGCCAGCAGCTTGGTGGGACCCCCTCTCTCTAACTATGGCTACACCTTC. Its protein is CASSLVGPPLSNYGYTF.

This clonotype was detected only a few times. A clone one base away is much larger, so this may be a read error. This rearrangement joins TRBV10-3 to TRBJ2-5; no clear D. Germline V lookup: CDR1 ENHRY, CDR2 SYGVKD. Trimming removed 6 bases from V and 5 bases from J, with 16 bases in between. The CDR3 is made up of 14 amino acids. CDR3 loop: CAIRDTGSQETQYF. The CDR3 DNA reads TGTGCCATCAGGGATACTGGTAGCCAGGAGACCCAGTACTTC.

This clonotype has a single count. An end of the junction does not agree with germline; a read error may underlie this. This chain uses TRBV28 with TRBJ1-5, with 7 bases identical to TRBD1. Per germline, CDR1 MDHEN and CDR2 SYDVKM. This CDR3 comprises 14 residues. CDR3 amino acids: CGSHLRGLTHPQHF. CDR3 sequence (DNA): TGTGGCAGCCATTTGAGGGGGCTTACTCACCCCCAGCATTTT.

This clonotype occurred a few times. The gene calls are TRBV20-1 and TRBJ2-3; tentative D call: TRBD2 (6 bases). V was trimmed by 0 bases and J by 2 bases, leaving 12 bases between them. Germline CDR1 reads DFQATT; CDR2 reads SNEGSKA (reference sequence). This CDR3 is 15 amino acids long. CDR3 sequence (DNA): TGCAGTGCTAGAGATGTAGCGGTCTACACAGATACGCAGTATTTT. This gives the protein CSARDVAVYTDTQYF.

This clonotype was observed once. A read error may explain this, as a much larger clone is one base away. The chain combines TRBV9 with TRBJ2-7, with D possibly TRBD2 on 5 matching bases. The CDR3 covers 15 residues. Germline V gene lookup returns CDR1 SGDLS and CDR2 YYNGEE. CDR3 amino acids: CVSSGGQDPFYEQYF. The CDR3 DNA reads TGTGTCAGCAGCGGAGGTCAGGACCCCTTCTACGAGCAGTACTTC.

A note on this clonotype: A much larger clonotype is one base distant, so this may be a read error. The chain combines TRBV29-1 with TRBJ1-2; TRBD1 agrees at 7 bases. CDR1 is SQVTM and CDR2 is ANQGSEA in the germline V gene. CDR3 size: 13 residues. The V segment lost 2 bases and the J segment 7 bases; nucleotides outside the gene matches: 7. CDR3 sequence: CSVETTGRGGYTF. In DNA, the CDR3 is TGCAGCGTTGAAACGACAGGGCGCGGTGGCTACACCTTC.

The V gene is TRBV5-1, the J gene TRBJ2-1; 7 nucleotides align to TRBD2. CDR1 and CDR2 (germline): SGHRS, YFSETQ. The V and J ends lost 0 bases and 5 bases, in that order; junction bases with no gene match: 5. This CDR3 spans 15 amino acids. The CDR3 loop reads CASSLGTSFNNEQFF. The CDR3 DNA sequence: TGCGCCAGCAGCTTGGGGACTAGTTTCAACAATGAGCAGTTCTTC.

This clonotype has more than one count but fewer than ten. The chain combines TRBV20-1 with TRBJ2-7, with D perhaps TRBD1 or TRBD2 (5 bases each). Germline values: CDR1 DFQATT, CDR2 SNEGSKA (reference sequence). Trimming took 6 bases from V and 2 from J, leaving 17 bases between them. CDR3 length equals 14 residues. CDR3 amino acids: CSAPRVGEPYEQYF. CDR3 sequence (DNA): TGCAGTGCGCCTCGCGTGGGGGAGCCCTACGAGCAGTACTTC.

The chain employs TRBV27 and TRBJ1-5; D is possibly TRBD1 (6 bases). Germline V gene data show CDR1 as MNHEY and CDR2 as SMNVEV (reference sequence). V was pared by 0 bases and J by 6 bases, with 12 bases between. The CDR3 runs 15 residues. CDR3 sequence (DNA): TGTGCCAGCAGTTTATCAGGGGGGGTTGGTCAGCCCCAGCATTTT. This gives the protein CASSLSGGVGQPQHF.

This clonotype was found a few times. V usage is TRBV7-6 and J usage is TRBJ2-3, with 7 bases matching TRBD1. This CDR3 spans 16 amino acids. V lost 1 base, J lost 2 bases, and 6 bases stayed unmatched. The germline V gene has CDR1 SGHVS and CDR2 FNYEAQ. CDR3 coding DNA: TGTGCCAGCAGCTTAGGGACAGGCCAGCCCACAGATACGCAGTATTTT. It translates to CASSLGTGQPTDTQYF.

On this clonotype itself: This may be a read error: a much more frequent sequence differs by one nucleotide. The rearrangement uses TRBV28 and TRBJ2-5; D not certain. CDR1 is MDHEN and CDR2 is SYDVKM in the germline V gene. The germline V and J ends were trimmed by 5 bases and 5 bases, with 15 bases remaining between them. This CDR3 comprises 14 residues. The DNA for the CDR3 is TGTGCCAGCAGTCCCATAGGCCTAGTGGAGACCCAGTACTTC. Translating gives CASSPIGLVETQYF.

CDR3 in DNA: TGTGCCAGCAGCCAAGTCCAACTAGCGGGATTAACAGATACGCAGTATTTT. It translates to CASSQVQLAGLTDTQYF. V and J are TRBV3-1 and TRBJ2-3; 10 bases match TRBD2. This CDR3 is built from 17 residues. CDR1 and CDR2 (germline): LGHDT, YNNKEL (reference sequence). Losses at the gene ends were 1 base for V and 3 bases for J; bases not matched to a gene: 7.

The chain couples TRBV5-6 to TRBJ2-1, with TRBD2 matching over 8 bases. This CDR3 is built from 16 residues. Germline lookup yields CDR1 SGHDT and CDR2 YYEEEE. V gave up 2 bases and J gave up 5 bases; unmatched junction bases: 9. The CDR3 DNA reads as TGTGCCAGCAGCTTTCCTTCGGGACTAGACCACAATGAGCAGTTCTTC. This sequence encodes CASSFPSGLDHNEQFF. The full variable domain, in which reference TRBV5-6 and TRBJ2-1 provide the parts outside the CDR3, is DAGVTQSPTHLIKTRGQQVTLRCSPKSGHDTVSWYQQALGQGPQFIFQYYEEEERQRGNFPDRFSGHQFPNYSSELNVNALLLGDSALYLCASSFPSGLDHNEQFFGPGTRLTVL.

The chain is built from TRBV14 and TRBJ2-1; 13 nucleotides agree with TRBD2. V dropped 4 bases and J dropped 6; count of bases not matched to a gene: 6. Germline CDR1 is SGHDN and CDR2 is FVKESK. This CDR3 region has 16 residues. CDR3 loop: CASSRGLAGVRNEQFF. CDR3 in DNA: TGTGCCAGCAGCCGCGGACTAGCGGGGGTACGCAATGAGCAGTTCTTC.

The J gene is TRBJ2-7, the V gene TRBV7-9, with 10 bases matching TRBD1. The J call is uncertain, as TRBJ2-4 better fits the DNA end. CDR1 and CDR2 from the germline V gene are SEHNR and FQNEAQ (reference sequence). This CDR3 has 16 residues. The DNA for the CDR3 is TGTGCCAGCAGCGCCCCCGGGGGGACAGGGGAAAACATTCAGTACTTC. The encoded protein is CASSAPGGTGENIQYF.